These 21 T cell receptor beta chains came from one sample sequenced in a study of early stage breast cancer tumors (dated by TCRdb to the late 2010s). The library was prepared using the immunoSEQ multiplex PCR assay. Held by TCRdb, this immuneACCESS table contains in-frame sequences only and omits some clones. Under half of the omission traces to an unresolved V gene where checked; the cause of the rest is unknown. This sample gives roughly 53,000 clones in total; around nine tenths of them show up just once. 4.5% to 5% of the sample comes from the top ten. The sample consisted of blood. These receptors came from a person aged 70 to 80 with breast cancer.

The rearrangement links TRBV6-4 to TRBJ1-5, with 7 bases matching TRBD1. Germline trimming cut 9 bases from V and 3 bases from J; bases unmatched to any gene: 5. CDR3 length: 13 residues. The germline V gene encodes CDR1 MRHNA and CDR2 SNTAGT. CDR3: CASGQDFNQPQHF. CDR3 nucleotide sequence: TGTGCCAGTGGACAGGACTTCAATCAGCCCCAGCATTTT.

V and J are TRBV14 and TRBJ2-2; D might be TRBD1 (6 bases). V was clipped by 1 base and J by 1 base, with 10 bases between them. Germline CDR1 and CDR2: SGHDN and FVKESK. The CDR3 sequence is 16 residues long. This chain's CDR3 is CASSQVRTVNTGELFF. In DNA, the CDR3 is TGTGCCAGCAGCCAAGTCAGGACAGTGAACACCGGGGAGCTGTTTTTT.

The chain joins TRBV5-6 to TRBJ2-1; D unresolved. In germline, CDR1 is SGHDT, CDR2 YYEEEE. The length of the CDR3 is 13 residues. The germline V and J ends were trimmed by 5 bases and 4 bases, with 10 bases remaining between them. The CDR3 DNA reads TGTGCCAGCAGGTTTGACACGTACAATGAGCAGTTCTTC. Translated, it gives CASRFDTYNEQFF. The full variable domain, rest sourced from reference TRBV5-6 and TRBJ2-1, is DAGVTQSPTHLIKTRGQQVTLRCSPKSGHDTVSWYQQALGQGPQFIFQYYEEEERQRGNFPDRFSGHQFPNYSSELNVNALLLGDSALYLCASRFDTYNEQFFGPGTRLTVL.

The chain carries TRBV10-2 and TRBJ2-1; 10 bases align to TRBD2. CDR1 is WSHSY and CDR2 is SAAADI in the germline V gene. Unmatched junction bases numbered 6, after V lost 5 bases and J lost 8 bases. The CDR3 has 14 amino acids. The CDR3 nucleotides read TGCGCCAGCAGTATTGAGCGGGGGGGCCATGAGCAGTTCTTC. Translated: CASSIERGGHEQFF.

V is TRBV19 and J is TRBJ2-3, with 10 positions matching TRBD2. The CDR3 consists of 17 residues. Germline lookup yields CDR1 LNHDA and CDR2 SQIVND (reference sequence). With 8 bases clipped from V and 0 bases from J, the junction kept 11 bases outside the gene matches. The CDR3 coding sequence is TGTGCCAGTGGGGGGGCTAGCGGGAGCCTTAGCACAGATACGCAGTATTTT. Encoded protein: CASGGASGSLSTDTQYF.

This clone appeared a single time. At one of its ends the junction is not consistent with the germline gene, which may arise from a read error. The chain is built from TRBV10-3 and TRBJ2-7, with a weak D call TRBD1 (6 bases). Germline loops: CDR1 ENHRY, CDR2 SYGVKD. The CDR3 runs 11 residues. In DNA, the CDR3 is TGTGCCCTCAGGGGAGTGGACGAGCAGTACTTC. Its protein is CALRGVDEQYF.

The J gene is TRBJ2-7, the V gene TRBV6-4, with D possibly matching TRBD2 (5 bases). Trimming cost V 3 bases and J 5 bases, with 20 bases left between them. Per the germline V gene, CDR1 is MRHNA and CDR2 is SNTAGT. This CDR3 contains 16 residues. CDR3 protein: CASSDIRLALHHEQYF. The CDR3 region has the DNA TGTGCCAGCAGTGATATTAGATTAGCGTTACACCACGAGCAGTACTTC.

The chain combines TRBV6-5 with TRBJ1-3, with unresolved D. Trimming took off 0 bases at V and 0 bases at J, with 9 bases between the two ends. Germline V CDR1 and CDR2: MNHEY, SVGAGI. The CDR3 is made up of 16 amino acids. The chain's CDR3 is CASSYSLVLSGNTIYF. The CDR3 region has the DNA TGTGCCAGCAGTTACTCGTTAGTCCTCTCTGGAAACACCATATATTTT.

This clone showed up just once. The chain has TRBV18 and TRBJ1-2, with 9 bases fitting TRBD1. CDR1 is KGHSH and CDR2 is LQKENI in the germline V gene. V lost 5 bases, J lost 4 bases, and 8 bases stayed unmatched. This CDR3 spans 15 amino acids. CDR3 residues: CASSVTPGQGYGYTF. CDR3 in DNA: TGTGCCAGCTCAGTAACCCCGGGACAGGGCTATGGCTACACCTTC. Filled out from reference TRBV18 and TRBJ1-2, the complete variable domain reads NAGVMQNPRHLVRRRGQEARLRCSPMKGHSHVYWYRQLPEEGLKFMVYLQKENIIDESGMPKERFSAEFPKEGPSILRIQQVVRGDSAAYFCASSVTPGQGYGYTFGSGTRLTVV.

The V and J genes are TRBV7-2 and TRBJ1-5, with 9 bases aligning to TRBD1. Germline loops: CDR1 SGHTA, CDR2 FQGNSA. CDR3 length: 16 amino acids. The V gene end was trimmed by 5 bases and the J gene end by 2 bases; junction bases not matched to a gene: 7. In nucleotides, the CDR3 is TGTGCCAGCAGCAAGGGACAGGGATTGGGCAATCAGCCCCAGCATTTT. Protein product: CASSKGQGLGNQPQHF.

The V gene is TRBV5-4, the J gene TRBJ2-7; 15 positions match TRBD2. From germline, CDR1 is SGHNT and CDR2 YYREEE (reference sequence). This CDR3 has 17 residues. V lost 2 bases to trimming and J lost 5 bases; unmatched junction nucleotides: 8. Here the CDR3 DNA reads TGTGCCAGCAGCTTACCGGGACTAGCGGGAGGAATGAACGAGCAGTACTTC. This sequence encodes CASSLPGLAGGMNEQYF. Together with reference TRBV5-4 and TRBJ2-7, the CDR3 gives the full variable domain: ETGVTQSPTHLIKTRGQQVTLRCSSQSGHNTVSWYQQALGQGPQFIFQYYREEENGRGNFPPRFSGLQFPNYSSELNVNALELDDSALYLCASSLPGLAGGMNEQYFGPGTRLTVT.

The rearrangement uses TRBV7-7 and TRBJ2-7; D might be TRBD1 (6 bases). Per germline, CDR1 SSHAT and CDR2 FNYEAQ (reference sequence). V lost 8 bases and J lost 4, with 21 bases in between. CDR3 size: 15 residues. The CDR3 region has the DNA TGTGCCAGCGGCACCCCTAGGGGAAGGGGGTACGAGCAGTACTTC. It yields the protein CASGTPRGRGYEQYF.

V gene TRBV7-9 combines with J gene TRBJ1-4; D is unclear. V was pared by 3 bases and J by 2 bases, with 10 bases between. Germline lookup yields CDR1 SEHNR and CDR2 FQNEAQ (reference sequence). This CDR3 region has 15 residues. CDR3 loop: CASSLFQATNEKLFF. In DNA, the CDR3 is TGTGCCAGCAGCTTGTTTCAGGCCACTAATGAAAAACTGTTTTTT.

This chain links TRBV28 with TRBJ2-7, with 8 bases matching TRBD2. Losses at the gene ends were 3 bases for V and 2 bases for J; bases not matched to a gene: 6. This CDR3 has 15 residues. The V gene's germline CDR1 is MDHEN and CDR2 SYDVKM. CDR3 loop: CASSLPGTRAYEQYF. Written as DNA, the CDR3 is TGTGCCAGCAGTTTGCCCGGGACTAGGGCCTACGAGCAGTACTTC.

The chain uses TRBV7-2 and TRBJ2-2, with D hard to call. V was pared by 5 bases and J by 1 base, with 14 bases between. Germline assignment: CDR1 SGHTA and CDR2 FQGNSA. The length of the CDR3 is 16 residues. The CDR3 bases are TGTGCCAGCAGCGGCCCCAACAGTCTGAACACCGGGGAGCTGTTTTTT. As protein: CASSGPNSLNTGELFF.

In regard to this clone: The sample carries other DNA sequences with the same CDR3. The rearrangement joins TRBV18 to TRBJ1-5, with TRBD1 identical over 10 bases. The junction had 1 base not matched to a gene; V was cut back by 3 bases and J by 2 bases. From germline, CDR1 is KGHSH and CDR2 LQKENI. The CDR3 has 15 residues. In DNA, the CDR3 is TGTGCCAGCTCACCCGGGACAGGGGGCAATCAGCCCCAGCATTTT. It yields the protein CASSPGTGGNQPQHF.

The rearrangement uses TRBV2 and TRBJ2-1; 8 nucleotides match TRBD1. Germline loops: CDR1 SNHLY, CDR2 FYNNEI. The CDR3 is 14 residues long. Losses at the gene ends were 8 bases for V and 4 bases for J; bases not matched to a gene: 7. This CDR3 reads CASGDRNLYNEQFF. The CDR3 DNA reads TGTGCCAGCGGGGACAGGAACCTTTACAATGAGCAGTTCTTC.

The genes are TRBV29-1 and TRBJ2-7; 9 bases line up with TRBD1. J lost 4 bases, V lost 6 bases, and 7 bases had no gene match. The CDR3 runs to 13 residues. Germline CDR1 and CDR2: SQVTM and ANQGSEA. The CDR3 here is CSVGQGPEYEQYF. The CDR3 nucleotides read TGCAGCGTGGGACAGGGCCCCGAGTACGAGCAGTACTTC.

This sequence joins TRBV6-1 and TRBJ1-2; weak D call: TRBD1 (5 bases). The germline V and J ends were trimmed by 4 bases and 4 bases, with 10 bases remaining between them. From germline, CDR1 is MNHNS and CDR2 SASEGT. This CDR3 is 13 amino acids long. CDR3 DNA sequence: TGTGCCAGCAGTGCCGATCAGGGCTATGGCTACACCTTC. Residues: CASSADQGYGYTF.

The chain combines TRBV4-1 with TRBJ1-1; a possible D gene is TRBD1 (5 bases). This CDR3 comprises 14 residues. V lost 0 bases and J 9 bases, leaving 14 bases between the germline ends. The germline V gene encodes CDR1 MGHRA and CDR2 YSYEKL. CDR3 sequence: CASSQEQDRRKAFF. In nucleotides, the CDR3 is TGCGCCAGCAGCCAAGAACAGGATAGGCGTAAAGCTTTCTTT.

The chain joins TRBV12-2 to TRBJ2-7; the table's D call of TRBD1 was not tested on the DNA. TRBV12-2 is a recognized pseudogene. The CDR3 has 15 residues. In DNA form, the CDR3 reads TGTGCAAGTCGCTTACCCGGGACAGGGAGCTACGAGCAGTACTTC. Protein: CASRLPGTGSYEQYF.